This entry lists 14 T cell receptor beta chains sequenced from one sample in a study of cytomegalovirus exposure and HLA in healthy donors. Primers included in the PCR were 60 Vbeta and 13 Jbeta primers. TCRdb's table, derived via immunoSEQ multiplex PCR, lists solely in-frame clones and lacks some. The table includes 150,000 to 200,000 clones, roughly 84% detected once. Sequenced sample: PBMCs. These receptors were collected from a woman in her forties or fifties in good health and CMV-seropositive.

In its sample, this clone was seen once. V and J are TRBV30 and TRBJ1-1; tentative D call: TRBD1 (5 bases). Germline V lookup: CDR1 GTSNPN, CDR2 SVGIG (reference sequence). This CDR3 has 13 amino acids. Trimming left V 4 bases short and J 2 bases short, with 11 bases between. The CDR3 coding sequence is TGTGCCTGGATGACAGTGCCCAACACTGAAGCTTTCTTT. The encoded protein is CAWMTVPNTEAFF.

V gene TRBV6-6 combines with J gene TRBJ2-3, with TRBD2 identical over 8 bases. Germline-derived CDR1 and CDR2 are MNHNY and SVGAGI (reference sequence). This CDR3 contains 15 residues. Trimming at V came to 3 bases and at J to 0 bases, leaving 2 bases not matched to a gene. The CDR3 loop reads CASSYTSGSTDTQYF. The CDR3, as DNA: TGTGCCAGCAGTTATACTAGCGGCAGCACAGATACGCAGTATTTT.

The rearrangement uses TRBV6-6 and TRBJ1-2; D is undetermined. V was cut by 7 bases and J by 3 bases, with 3 bases left in between. There are 10 residues in the CDR3. CDR1 MNHNY and CDR2 SVGAGI come from the germline V gene (reference sequence). The CDR3 DNA is TGTGCCAGCATAGACTATGGCTACACCTTC. Translation gives CASIDYGYTF.

This clone appeared a few times. CDR3 sequence (DNA): TGTGCCAGTAGTACCCACAGGGGCGCTGAAGCTTTCTTT. It codes for CASSTHRGAEAFF. The chain couples TRBV19 to TRBJ1-1; 7 bases line up with TRBD1. The CDR3 contains 13 residues. Per the germline V gene, CDR1 is LNHDA and CDR2 is SQIVND (reference sequence). The V and J ends lost 4 bases and 6 bases, in that order; junction bases with no gene match: 5.

The CDR3 region has the DNA TGCGCCAGCAGCCCATTCAGGGGCTCCTACGAGCAGTACTTC. Translated, it gives CASSPFRGSYEQYF. The rearrangement joins TRBV4-3 to TRBJ2-7; possible D gene TRBD1, 6 bases. This CDR3 comprises 14 residues. V was pared by 4 bases and J by 0 bases, with 10 bases between. Germline lookup yields CDR1 LGHNA and CDR2 YSLEER.

This clone occurred a few times. The identical CDR3 is also encoded by other nucleotide sequences in the sample. The genes are TRBV27 and TRBJ1-6, with TRBD1 matching 7 bases. The CDR3 runs 14 residues. Germline CDR1 MNHEY, CDR2 SMNVEV (reference sequence). The V and J ends lost 4 bases and 7 bases, in that order; junction bases with no gene match: 4. Here the CDR3 reads CASSWGTANSPLHF. In DNA, the CDR3 is TGTGCCAGCAGTTGGGGGACAGCAAATTCACCCCTCCACTTT.

The CDR3 sequence: CASSLFYQGGQGAGTGELFF. In nucleotides, the CDR3 is TGTGCCAGCAGCTTATTTTATCAAGGGGGACAGGGGGCCGGGACCGGGGAGCTGTTTTTT. The chain joins TRBV7-6 to TRBJ2-2; TRBD1 aligns across 12 bases. After removal of 2 bases from V and 5 bases from J, the junction contained 15 bases not matched to a gene. CDR3 length: 20 amino acids. Germline CDR1 is SGHVS and CDR2 is FNYEAQ.

V gene TRBV28 combines with J gene TRBJ1-1, with 10 positions matching TRBD1. Germline CDR1 and CDR2: MDHEN and SYDVKM. Trimming took 5 bases from V and 0 from J; bases not matched to a gene: 9. The CDR3 totals 17 residues. The CDR3 region is CASSQLTGTGVNTEAFF. CDR3 DNA: TGTGCCAGCAGTCAACTCACCGGGACAGGGGTGAACACTGAAGCTTTCTTT. The variable domain in full, completed from reference TRBV28 and TRBJ1-1, reads DVKVTQSSRYLVKRTGEKVFLECVQDMDHENMFWYRQDPGLGLRLIYFSYDVKMKEKGDIPEGYSVSREKKERFSLILESASTNQTSMYLCASSQLTGTGVNTEAFFGQGTRLTVV.

This clone was seen a handful of times. This chain connects TRBV19 to TRBJ2-6, with a weak D call TRBD2 (5 bases). V was cut by 5 bases and J by 0 bases, with 11 bases left in between. Germline CDR1 LNHDA, CDR2 SQIVND (reference sequence). The CDR3 has 16 residues. CDR3 bases: TGTGCCAGTAGTCCCCGCGGGTACTCTGGGGCCAACGTCCTGACTTTC. Its translation is CASSPRGYSGANVLTF.

The chain links TRBV4-2 to TRBJ2-4, with 7 bases identical to TRBD1. Germline-derived CDR1 and CDR2 are LGHNA and YNFKEQ. CDR3 size: 20 residues. Losses at the gene ends were 0 bases for V and 0 bases for J; bases not matched to a gene: 14. The CDR3 DNA is TGTGCCAGCAGCCAAGAGATCGACAGGGTAGCACAACTAGCCAAAAACATTCAGTACTTC. This gives the protein CASSQEIDRVAQLAKNIQYF.

The chain links TRBV6-5 to TRBJ1-1; TRBD1 matches 7 bases. CDR3 length: 15 residues. Germline trimming cut 6 bases from V and 8 bases from J; bases unmatched to any gene: 15. Germline loops: CDR1 MNHEY, CDR2 SVGAGI. The CDR3 nucleotides read TGTGCCAGCAGGAAACCCTCAGGGAAGACAGGGGAAGCTTTCTTT. This gives the protein CASRKPSGKTGEAFF.

This clone came up once. In DNA, the CDR3 is TGTGCCATCAGTGAGTCCCCCTACACAGATACGCAGTATTTT. Translation: CAISESPYTDTQYF. The V and J genes are TRBV10-3 and TRBJ2-3; D remains unclear. The V gene's germline CDR1 is ENHRY and CDR2 SYGVKD. The CDR3 contains 14 residues. The germline V and J ends were trimmed by 0 bases and 2 bases, with 6 bases remaining between them.

The chain couples TRBV7-3 to TRBJ2-3; weak D call: TRBD1 (6 bases). The CDR3 is 15 amino acids. Trimming took off 6 bases at V and 4 bases at J, with 17 bases between the two ends. Germline CDR1 reads SGHTA; CDR2 reads FQGTGA. CDR3 nucleotide sequence: TGTGCCAGCAGATTAGCAGACAGGTCATCAGATACGCAGTATTTT. It translates to CASRLADRSSDTQYF.

This rearrangement joins TRBV6-6 to TRBJ1-4, with a weak D call TRBD1 (5 bases). The ends were cut back, 8 bases at V and 7 bases at J, with 14 bases in the middle. The germline CDR1 and CDR2 sequences are MNHNY and SVGAGI (reference sequence). This CDR3 has 13 residues. CDR3 sequence reads: CASSGTLGEKLFF. CDR3 nucleotides: TGTGCCAGCTCAGGGACTCTGGGTGAAAAACTGTTTTTT.